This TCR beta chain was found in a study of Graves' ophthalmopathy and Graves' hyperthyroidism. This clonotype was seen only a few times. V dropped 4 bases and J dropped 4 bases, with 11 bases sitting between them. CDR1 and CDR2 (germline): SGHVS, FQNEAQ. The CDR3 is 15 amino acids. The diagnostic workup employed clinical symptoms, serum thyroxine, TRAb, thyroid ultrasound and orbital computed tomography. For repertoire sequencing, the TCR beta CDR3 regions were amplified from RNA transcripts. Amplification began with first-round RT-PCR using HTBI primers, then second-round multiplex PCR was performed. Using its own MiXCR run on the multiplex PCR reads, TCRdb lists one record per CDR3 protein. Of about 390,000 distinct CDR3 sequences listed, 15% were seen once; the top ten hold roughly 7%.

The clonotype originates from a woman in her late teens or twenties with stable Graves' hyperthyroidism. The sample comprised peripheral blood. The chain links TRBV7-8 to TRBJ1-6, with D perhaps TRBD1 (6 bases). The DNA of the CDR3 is TGTGCCAGCAGCTCGCGGACAGTATATAATTCACCCCTCCACTTT. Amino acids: CASSSRTVYNSPLHF.